This TCR beta chain was recorded in a study of tumor-infiltrating lymphocytes in primary liver carcinoma (dated by TCRdb to 2015 to 2018). Turning to the overall study: Surgical resection was performed in China between November 2015 and early 2016 on about 5 patients with histopathologically diagnosed primary liver carcinoma. Hepatocellular carcinoma (four) or combined HCC and intrahepatic cholangiocarcinoma (one) was present in the five patients, who were three men and two women aged 30 to 69 years. Tumors of the five patients were stage T1-T3 N0M0 with maximum diameters of roughly 4.2 to 11 cm. Each sample produced about 3.5 to 8 million productive TCRbeta reads, and read depth showed no significant difference between tissue types. For each liver tumor, the study sampled five regions along with adjacent normal tissue and blood, and applied TCRbeta repertoire sequencing, expression microarrays and whole-exome sequencing. TCRbeta repertoire sequencing covered roughly 35 specimens from 5 patients: around 25 tumor regions, 5 adjacent noncancerous liver tissues and 5 peripheral blood samples. Technical replicate repertoires showed high reproducibility, with mean shared-clone rates about 0.88 and correlation coefficients above 0.95.

RNA from unsorted whole blood was extracted with TRIzol reagent, and germline DNA was obtained with the DNeasy Blood & Tissue kit. At the time of sampling, the patients were treatment-naive and had chronic HBV infection. Around 3.9 milliliters of peripheral blood were collected into K2EDTA tubes before surgery. After removal of 2 bases from V and 2 bases from J, the junction retains 2 bases not matched to a gene. CDR1 and CDR2 were assigned from the germline V gene as SGHAT and FQNNGV. The CDR3, from cysteine to phenylalanine, totals 14 residues. The entry retains the CDR3 DNA only, 42 bases that are in frame from base 1. Paper-wide results and their limitations: Because sequencing covered only the TCR beta chain and unpaired alpha chains were not captured, true repertoire diversity is likely underestimated. The study included only a few patients, and the authors note findings should be validated in a larger study. A significantly larger repertoire fraction was made up by the top 250 clones in tumors than in blood (p = 0.039). Repertoire overlap was found to be higher between tumor regions (mean roughly 36%) than between tumor-adjacent (roughly 17%) or tumor-blood (around 15%) pairs, consistent with antigen-driven expansion. Since the samples were bulk and unsorted, there was no way to compare CD4+ and CD8+ T cell repertoires.

Points on this clonotype: The antigen this receptor binds is unknown. A much larger clone sits a single nucleotide away, making a read error possible.

Starting from approximately 460 ng total RNA, TCRbeta-specific cDNA was produced by reverse transcription with a constant-region primer and ProtoScript II reverse transcriptase. Construction of the TCRbeta libraries relied on three nested rounds of multiplex PCR, following a slightly modified ARM-PCR procedure. Each of the first two PCR rounds ran for about 9 cycles and used multiplex TRBV1-TRBV30 forward primers together with a Cbeta reverse primer. Sample barcodes and Illumina adapters were added in a final 25-cycle PCR using Deep VentR polymerase. Before sequencing, amplicons of 200-500 bp were purified from gel using a QIAquick gel extraction kit. TCRbeta amplicons were sequenced on an Illumina HiSeq 2500 with 250-bp paired-end reads. On the authors' methods: To recover full CDR3 sequences, reads were quality-trimmed using Trimmomatic v0.33 and paired reads were then merged using FLASH v1.2.11. V, D and J germline segments were assigned to the rearranged TCRbeta sequences by MiGEC v1.2.1b. Clonotype statistics and Shannon-Wiener diversity indices were computed with VDJtools v1.0.0. To reduce sampling bias, subsequent analyses other than the diversity analysis used only the 250 most abundant clonotypes in each sample. In-frame beta chains were kept once TCRdb had trimmed the public reads at Q25 with fastp and called clones with MiXCR. For every CDR3 protein sequence, its rows merge into one entry that carries the most common genes and DNA. The V and J calls and clone size are TCRdb's, not the authors'. The sample table shows 310,000 or so distinct CDR3 sequences, and approximately 54% are seen once. The top ten clonotypes cover 15% to 20% of the sample.

Recombination connected TRBV11-2 to TRBJ2-5, with TRBD2 matching 7 junction bases. This TCR was recovered from a woman aged 25-40 years with primary liver carcinoma and hepatitis B virus infection. The sequenced sample was peripheral blood. This receptor has the CDR3 CASSLTLAQETQYF. The bases are TGTGCCAGCAGCTTAACACTAGCGCAAGAGACCCAGTACTTC. Reference TRBV11-2 and TRBJ2-5 proteins supply the regions before and after the CDR3; the full variable domain is: EAGVAQSPRYKIIEKRQSVAFWCNPISGHATLYWYQQILGQGPKLLIQFQNNGVVDDSQLPKDRFSAERLKGVDSTLKIQPAKLEDSAVYLCASSLTLAQETQYFGPGTRLLVL.